A selection of T cell receptor beta chains follows, all from one sample in a study of regulatory T cells in long-lasting Graves disease. Each CDR3 protein gets one entry after TCRdb re-called the multiplex PCR reads with MiXCR. The sample has hundreds of thousands of distinct CDR3 sequences, under 20% seen once. These data are also associated with another study on T cells in Graves' hyperthyroidism and ophthalmopathy.

The sample here was peripheral blood mononuclear cells (PBMCs), taken at new diagnosis, from a patient treated with antithyroid drugs. All receptors come from a woman aged 30 to 39 with Graves disease. CDR3s include the opening cysteine and the closing phenylalanine or tryptophan. The D gene is left open where the match is weak. Clone size is stated in some rows and not others, as once, few, many or a class when expanded.

- | 12 | many | TRBJ2-3 | TRBV24-1 | TGTGCCACCGGACGAGACACAGATACGCAGTATTTT | CATGRDTDTQYF
- | 13 | - | TRBJ2-3 | TRBV24-1 | TGTGCCACCAGTGGGCGGGCTACAGATACGCAGTATTTT | CATSGRATDTQYF
TRBD1 | 14 | many | TRBJ2-7 | TRBV2 | TGTGCCAGCAGTGCGGTCAGGGGGCGGGACGAGCAGTACTTC | CASSAVRGRDEQYF
- | 15 | few | TRBJ2-1 | TRBV7-3 | TGTGCCAGCAGCTTGGAGTTCTCATCCTACAATGAGCAGTTCTTC | CASSLEFSSYNEQFF
TRBD2 | 17 | - | TRBJ2-2 | TRBV10-3 | TGTGCCATCAGTGATAGACTAGCGGAACCGAACACCGGGGAGCTGTTTTTT | CAISDRLAEPNTGELFF
TRBD2 | 17 | few | TRBJ2-1 | TRBV4-1 | TGCGCCAGCAGCCAAGGGCTAGCGGGCAGCTCCTACAATGAGCAGTTCTTC | CASSQGLAGSSYNEQFF
- | 13 | few | TRBJ2-1 | TRBV6-1 | TGTGCCAGCAGTGAAGATTGGAGAGGGGTGCAGTTCTTC | CASSEDWRGVQFF
TRBD2 | 14 | many | TRBJ2-1 | TRBV20-1 | TGCAGTGCTAGAGGTAGCGGGAGAAGTGGTGCGCAGTTCTTC | CSARGSGRSGAQFF
- | 15 | few | TRBJ1-2 | TRBV30 | TGTGCCTGGAGTGTAAGGGCACGACCTAACTATGGCTACACCTTC | CAWSVRARPNYGYTF
- | 11 | many | TRBJ2-5 | TRBV29-1 | TGCAGCGTAAGGGCAGGAGAGACCCAGTACTTC | CSVRAGETQYF
- | 15 | many | TRBJ2-7 | TRBV12-3/TRBV12-4 | TGTGCCAGCAGTTCGACAGGGAGGGATTCTTACGAGCAGTACTTC | CASSSTGRDSYEQYF
TRBD1 | 13 | - | TRBJ1-1 | TRBV6-8 | TGTGCCAGTCTAAAGCCAGGGGGCACTGAAGCTTTCTTT | CASLKPGGTEAFF
TRBD2 | 15 | few | TRBJ2-1 | TRBV5-1 | TGCGCCAGCAGCTTGGTAATAGCGGGAGGAAATGAGCAGTTCTTC | CASSLVIAGGNEQFF
- | 12 | few | TRBJ2-2 | TRBV19 | TGTGCCAGTAGGGGGCCCACCGGGGAGCTGTTTTTT | CASRGPTGELFF
TRBD1 | 13 | few | TRBJ1-2 | TRBV12-3/TRBV12-4 | TGTGCCAGCAGCGGACAGGGGGCTAATGGCTACACCTTC | CASSGQGANGYTF
- | 15 | few | TRBJ2-4 | TRBV7-9 | TGTGCCAGCAGCTTAGCGGTGGGAGCCAAAAACATTCAGTACTTC | CASSLAVGAKNIQYF
TRBD2 | 14 | many | TRBJ2-1 | TRBV29-1 | TGCAGCGTTGTACGCGGGAGGGCCGGGTATGAGCAGTTCTTC | CSVVRGRAGYEQFF
- | 15 | few | TRBJ2-2 | TRBV9 | TGTGCCAGCAGCGTAGGAGTTCTAGCAACCGGGGAGCTGTTTTTT | CASSVGVLATGELFF
TRBD1 | 16 | few | TRBJ1-6 | TRBV30 | TGTGCCTGGACTCATGCGGGGACAGCAAAGGGTTCACCCCTCCACTTT | CAWTHAGTAKGSPLHF
- | 12 | many | TRBJ1-5 | TRBV28 | TGTGCCAGCAGTTTTCGGGACATACCCCAGCATTTT | CASSFRDIPQHF
TRBD2 | 16 | few | TRBJ2-5 | TRBV19 | TGTGCCAGTAGTATCGTAGCGGGAGGGTTCCAAGAGACCCAGTACTTC | CASSIVAGGFQETQYF
- | 14 | few | TRBJ1-1 | TRBV6-2/TRBV6-3 | TGTGCCAGCAGTTACCCGGAAATGAACACTGAAGCTTTCTTT | CASSYPEMNTEAFF
- | 16 | many | TRBJ2-7 | TRBV27 | TGTGCCAGCAGTTCGTACGGGACCCGCCAAAACTCCGAGCAGTACTTC | CASSSYGTRQNSEQYF
TRBD1 | 16 | few | TRBJ1-1 | TRBV25-1 | TGTGCCAGCAGCTCATTGACAGGGAACCTGAACACTGAAGCTTTCTTT | CASSSLTGNLNTEAFF
- | 11 | many | TRBJ2-7 | TRBV28 | TGTGCCAGCCTGGGCATCTACGAGCAGTACTTC | CASLGIYEQYF
- | 12 | few | TRBJ2-5 | TRBV30 | TGTGCCTGGGGGGGATACCAAGAGACCCAGTACTTC | CAWGGYQETQYF
TRBD1 | 13 | many | TRBJ1-5 | TRBV28 | TGTGCCACAACCGGGACAGGGGTTCAGCCCCAGCATTTT | CATTGTGVQPQHF